Listed here are 17 T cell receptor beta chains from one sample, sequenced in a study of shared clonotypes between healthy human individuals. Generated by immunoSEQ multiplex PCR, the TCRdb table keeps only in-frame clones and is missing some. The profile covers hundreds of thousands of clones, with around 96% appearing a single time and 0.06% taken by the ten largest. Material: naive CD4+ T cells sorted from blood. Specified subset: CD45RA+ positively selected. These TCRs come from a woman in her thirties in good health.

The chain couples TRBV29-1 to TRBJ2-7, with TRBD1 matching 9 bases. Per germline, CDR1 SQVTM and CDR2 ANQGSEA. V was pared by 6 bases and J by 6 bases, with 9 bases of the junction left unmatched. The CDR3 has 13 amino acids. In DNA, the CDR3 is TGCAGCGTCTCCCGGGACAGGGCCTCCGAGCAGTACTTC. Translated, it gives CSVSRDRASEQYF.

V is TRBV18 and J is TRBJ2-3, with TRBD1 as a possible D gene (5 bases). The CDR3 spans 15 residues. Germline CDR1 reads KGHSH; CDR2 reads LQKENI. V was cut by 2 bases and J by 3 bases, with 12 bases left in between. The CDR3 DNA reads TGTGCCAGCTCACCAGTGGGGCCGGGTACAGATACGCAGTATTTT. Translation gives CASSPVGPGTDTQYF.

The J gene is TRBJ1-1, the V gene TRBV19; D gene unclear. Trimming pared 4 bases from V and 1 base from J, leaving 10 bases between. The V gene's germline CDR1 is LNHDA and CDR2 SQIVND (reference sequence). This CDR3 is built from 14 residues. The CDR3 is CASSTPGRNTEAFF. The CDR3 region has the DNA TGTGCCAGTAGTACACCTGGGAGGAACACTGAAGCTTTCTTT. The full variable domain, in which reference TRBV19 and TRBJ1-1 provide the parts outside the CDR3, is DGGITQSPKYLFRKEGQNVTLSCEQNLNHDAMYWYRQDPGQGLRLIYYSQIVNDFQKGDIAEGYSVSREKKESFPLTVTSAQKNPTAFYLCASSTPGRNTEAFFGQGTRLTVV.

This clone has only one observation. The genes are TRBV5-6 and TRBJ1-1; D gene ambiguous. This CDR3 region has 12 residues. Per the germline V gene, CDR1 is SGHDT and CDR2 is YYEEEE. Trimming removed 1 base at V and 3 bases at J, with 4 bases between. The CDR3 loop is CASSLRYTEAFF. The CDR3 DNA reads TGTGCCAGCAGCTTGAGGTACACTGAAGCTTTCTTT.

This clone showed up just once. This rearrangement joins TRBV7-2 to TRBJ2-5; tentatively, D is TRBD2 (5 bases). The germline V gene encodes CDR1 SGHTA and CDR2 FQGNSA. The CDR3 covers 15 residues. Trimming left V 4 bases short and J 2 bases short, with 14 bases between. The CDR3 is CASSSFWEPQETQYF. The CDR3 bases are TGTGCCAGCAGCTCCTTCTGGGAGCCTCAAGAGACCCAGTACTTC.

The V and J genes are TRBV27 and TRBJ2-7, with a tentative D call TRBD2 (6 bases). The CDR3 is 13 amino acids. With 7 bases removed from V and 6 bases from J, the gap between germline ends came to 16 bases. The germline V gene encodes CDR1 MNHEY and CDR2 SMNVEV (reference sequence). In DNA form, the CDR3 reads TGTGCCAGCAAGCCTCGGGAGAGGGCCGAGCAGTACTTC. Encoded protein: CASKPRERAEQYF.

V is TRBV5-1 and J is TRBJ2-2; the match to TRBD2 covers 13 bases. Germline V gene data show CDR1 as SGHRS and CDR2 as YFSETQ. The CDR3 spans 17 residues. V was clipped by 4 bases and J by 6 bases; unmatched bases: 9. The CDR3 loop is CASSLGLAGELAGELFF. CDR3 DNA sequence: TGCGCCAGCAGCCTTGGACTAGCGGGAGAATTGGCCGGGGAGCTGTTTTTT.

The chain links TRBV28 to TRBJ2-7, with 8 bases lining up with TRBD2. Germline loops: CDR1 MDHEN, CDR2 SYDVKM. The CDR3 sequence is 13 residues long. Germline trimming cut 3 bases from V and 3 bases from J; bases unmatched to any gene: 1. The CDR3 loop reads CASSLTSDYEQYF. Written as DNA, the CDR3 is TGTGCCAGCAGTTTGACTAGCGACTACGAGCAGTACTTC. Based on the CDR3 plus reference TRBV28 and TRBJ2-7, the full variable domain is DVKVTQSSRYLVKRTGEKVFLECVQDMDHENMFWYRQDPGLGLRLIYFSYDVKMKEKGDIPEGYSVSREKKERFSLILESASTNQTSMYLCASSLTSDYEQYFGPGTRLTVT.

The chain couples TRBV20-1 to TRBJ2-5; D may be TRBD2 (6 bases). The CDR3 covers 11 residues. Germline V lookup: CDR1 DFQATT, CDR2 SNEGSKA (reference sequence). With 6 bases removed from V and 5 bases from J, the gap between germline ends came to 10 bases. The CDR3 reads CSALARETQYF. DNA for the CDR3: TGCAGTGCCCTAGCGCGTGAGACCCAGTACTTC.

The chain is built from TRBV28 and TRBJ2-2; 8 nucleotides match TRBD1. The V gene's germline CDR1 is MDHEN and CDR2 SYDVKM. This CDR3 has 15 amino acids. V lost 5 bases and J lost 4; bases outside the gene matches: 6. The CDR3 spells CASSVRQGSTGELFF. In nucleotides, the CDR3 is TGTGCCAGCAGTGTTCGACAGGGGAGCACCGGGGAGCTGTTTTTT.

The V call is TRBV18, the J call TRBJ1-1; tentative D call: TRBD1 (6 bases). CDR3 length: 14 amino acids. The germline V and J ends were trimmed by 4 bases and 5 bases, with 14 bases remaining between them. The germline CDR1 and CDR2 sequences are KGHSH and LQKENI. The CDR3 is CASSRGGGQTEAFF. CDR3 sequence (DNA): TGTGCCAGCTCACGAGGGGGGGGGCAGACTGAAGCTTTCTTT.

V is TRBV7-7 and J is TRBJ2-1; TRBD1 aligns across 7 bases. In germline, CDR1 is SSHAT, CDR2 FNYEAQ (reference sequence). The CDR3 runs to 14 residues. After removal of 5 bases from V and 6 bases from J, the junction contained 7 bases not matched to a gene. CDR3 sequence (DNA): TGTGCCAGCAGCCCGGCGACAGGGTTCAATGAGCAGTTCTTC. Translated: CASSPATGFNEQFF.

The V gene is TRBV27, the J gene TRBJ1-3; a possible D gene is TRBD1 (5 bases). This CDR3 has 15 amino acids. V was clipped by 7 bases and J by 2 bases, with 15 bases between them. Germline V CDR1 and CDR2: MNHEY, SMNVEV (reference sequence). Written as DNA, the CDR3 is TGTGCCAGCACCAACTCCGGGACGACTGGAAACACCATATATTTT. It yields the protein CASTNSGTTGNTIYF.

This clone was seen once. The chain employs TRBV2 and TRBJ1-1, with a possible D match to TRBD1 (5 bases). Germline V gives CDR1 SNHLY, CDR2 FYNNEI. This CDR3 is built from 12 residues. V was trimmed by 5 bases and J by 10 bases, leaving 14 bases between them. The CDR3 sequence is CASSSDIRRAFF. The CDR3, as DNA: TGTGCCAGCAGTTCGGACATTAGACGAGCTTTCTTT.

This sequence joins TRBV6-1 and TRBJ2-1; D not resolved. The CDR3 is 18 residues long. Looked up from germline, CDR1 is MNHNS and CDR2 is SASEGT. Trimming stripped 1 base from V and 4 bases from J, with 20 bases between. The CDR3 DNA reads as TGTGCCAGCAGTGAAGTTTCGCGGCAACCGTCACCTTACAATGAGCAGTTCTTC. Translating gives CASSEVSRQPSPYNEQFF.

The chain carries TRBV9 and TRBJ1-2, with D possibly TRBD1 on 6 matching bases. Trimming removed 4 bases at V and 8 bases at J, with 18 bases between. Germline loops: CDR1 SGDLS, CDR2 YYNGEE. The CDR3 is 14 residues long. DNA of the CDR3: TGTGCCAGCAGCCGTCTAGGGGGGGCTGGAGGCTACACCTTC. Residues: CASSRLGGAGGYTF.

The chain recombines TRBV28 with TRBJ2-7, with a possible D match to TRBD1 (5 bases). Germline CDR1 is MDHEN and CDR2 is SYDVKM. Trimming shortened V by 3 bases and J by 3 bases, and 9 bases separated the two germline ends. This CDR3 comprises 13 residues. CDR3 residues: CASSFQGLYEQYF. The CDR3 DNA sequence: TGTGCCAGCAGTTTTCAGGGTCTCTACGAGCAGTACTTC.